These 24 T cell receptor beta chains were sequenced from one sample in a study of neoadjuvant nivolumab and ipilimumab in lung cancer. Measured with immunoSEQ multiplex PCR; TCRdb has only the in-frame clones, and not every one. The table lists 18,000 or so clones, roughly 79% of them singletons. Sample: tumor tissue, taken after neoadjuvant nivolumab, alone or with ipilimumab, at or shortly before surgery. The receptors were gathered from an adult with non-small cell lung cancer.

This chain uses TRBV5-1 with TRBJ2-1; possible D gene TRBD2, 6 bases. V lost 4 bases, J lost 1 base, and 9 bases lay in between. The CDR3 has 14 amino acids. CDR1 SGHRS and CDR2 YFSETQ come from the germline V gene. The CDR3: CASSGGGSYNEQFF. CDR3 DNA sequence: TGCGCCAGCAGCGGGGGAGGTTCCTACAATGAGCAGTTCTTC.

This clone was seen more than once but under ten times. The chain combines TRBV7-9 with TRBJ2-3, with a tentative D call TRBD1 (5 bases). The germline V and J ends were trimmed by 0 bases and 2 bases, with 9 bases remaining between them. CDR3 size: 15 residues. CDR1 is SEHNR and CDR2 is FQNEAQ in the germline V gene (reference sequence). The CDR3, as DNA: TGTGCCAGCAGCTTAGCGAAGGGGTACACAGATACGCAGTATTTT. It translates to CASSLAKGYTDTQYF.

In this sample, this clone turned up a few times. This CDR3 is also generated by other DNA sequences in the sample. CDR3 loop: CASSPDRGGNQPQHF. CDR3 coding DNA: TGTGCCAGCTCACCGGACAGGGGTGGCAATCAGCCCCAGCATTTT. The genes are TRBV18 and TRBJ1-5; 9 bases are shared with TRBD1. V lost 3 bases to trimming and J lost 2 bases; unmatched junction nucleotides: 2. CDR1 and CDR2 (germline): KGHSH, LQKENI. This CDR3 spans 15 amino acids.

This sequence joins TRBV7-8 and TRBJ2-1, with TRBD1 identical over 10 bases. J was trimmed by 4 bases and V by 5 bases; bases with no gene match: 5. CDR3 size: 15 residues. The germline V gene has CDR1 SGHVS and CDR2 FQNEAQ. CDR3 sequence reads: CASSPRTGGYNEQFF. CDR3 sequence (DNA): TGTGCCAGCAGCCCAAGGACAGGGGGTTACAATGAGCAGTTCTTC.

The rearrangement joins TRBV7-2 to TRBJ2-1; TRBD1 matches 8 bases. Germline V lookup: CDR1 SGHTA, CDR2 FQGNSA. This CDR3 has 13 residues. V dropped 5 bases and J dropped 14; count of bases not matched to a gene: 11. The CDR3 DNA reads as TGTGCCAGCAGCCACGGACAGGGACTTACGAAGTTCTTC. It is translated as CASSHGQGLTKFF.

The rearrangement joins TRBV19 to TRBJ2-3; D ambiguous. This CDR3 spans 15 amino acids. Trimming removed 5 bases from V and 6 bases from J, with 18 bases in between. CDR1 is LNHDA and CDR2 is SQIVND in the germline V gene (reference sequence). Written as DNA, the CDR3 is TGTGCCAGTAGTCATCGACCCGACTGGGCGGATACGCAGTATTTT. Encoded protein: CASSHRPDWADTQYF.

This chain uses TRBV7-3 with TRBJ2-3; TRBD1 might be the D (6 bases). The CDR3 contains 13 residues. V lost 3 bases, J lost 5 bases, and 9 bases lay in between. CDR1 is SGHTA, CDR2 FQGTGA, per germline. The CDR3 coding sequence is TGTGCCAGCAGCTTCTACAGGGAAGATACGCAGTATTTT. It specifies CASSFYREDTQYF.

This clone was detected a few times. This sequence joins TRBV5-1 and TRBJ2-2; D is undetermined. Germline CDR1 is SGHRS and CDR2 is YFSETQ. Trimming removed 0 bases from V and 4 bases from J, with 4 bases in between. This CDR3 is built from 13 residues. CDR3 in DNA: TGCGCCAGCAGCTTGGGTTCCACCGGGGAGCTGTTTTTT. It is translated as CASSLGSTGELFF.

This clone was counted a few times. This sequence joins TRBV6-1 and TRBJ1-1; D is uncertain. CDR1 is MNHNS, CDR2 SASEGT, per germline. CDR3 size: 13 residues. Trimming left V 8 bases short and J 1 base short, with 11 bases between. The chain's CDR3 is CASGVEGNTEAFF. DNA for the CDR3: TGTGCCAGCGGGGTAGAAGGGAACACTGAAGCTTTCTTT.

The chain carries TRBV7-9 and TRBJ2-3; D uncertain. The CDR3 covers 14 residues. The ends were cut back, 1 base at V and 2 bases at J, with 7 bases in the middle. CDR1 and CDR2 from the germline V gene are SEHNR and FQNEAQ (reference sequence). The CDR3 DNA sequence: TGTGCCAGCAGCTTAGATATTTACACAGATACGCAGTATTTT. Translation: CASSLDIYTDTQYF.

For this clone: Other nucleotide sequences in the sample specify the same CDR3. This chain links TRBV9 with TRBJ2-1; D is perhaps TRBD2 (7 bases). The length of the CDR3 is 15 residues. Germline V lookup: CDR1 SGDLS, CDR2 YYNGEE. Trimming shortened V by 0 bases and J by 2 bases, and 9 bases separated the two germline ends. The CDR3 nucleotides are TGTGCCAGCAGCGTAGTGGGGGGGCCCTACAATGAGCAGTTCTTC. Amino acids: CASSVVGGPYNEQFF.

This rearrangement joins TRBV4-1 to TRBJ1-5; weak D call: TRBD1 (5 bases). CDR1 is MGHRA and CDR2 is YSYEKL in the germline V gene. The CDR3 runs to 14 residues. Trimming took off 0 bases at V and 6 bases at J, with 9 bases between the two ends. DNA of the CDR3: TGCGCCAGCAGCCAAGAGAACAGGCTTCAGCCCCAGCATTTT. It encodes CASSQENRLQPQHF.

In its sample, this clone was seen once. This chain joins TRBV7-2 and TRBJ2-7, with TRBD1 identical over 9 bases. Germline values: CDR1 SGHTA, CDR2 FQGNSA. This CDR3 spans 15 amino acids. After removal of 5 bases from V and 2 bases from J, the junction contained 7 bases not matched to a gene. This CDR3 reads CASSPGQGSTYEQYF. CDR3 nucleotide sequence: TGTGCCAGCAGCCCTGGACAGGGGTCTACCTACGAGCAGTACTTC.

This clone came up once. The chain links TRBV5-4 to TRBJ2-3; TRBD1 agrees at 9 bases. Trimming removed 3 bases from V and 6 bases from J; junction bases left unmatched: 11. CDR1 and CDR2 from the germline V gene are SGHNT and YYREEE (reference sequence). CDR3 size: 16 residues. As DNA, the CDR3 is TGTGCCAGCAGCTCCACCGGGACAGGGCGACATGATACGCAGTATTTT. This codes for CASSSTGTGRHDTQYF.

This chain links TRBV5-1 with TRBJ2-5; TRBD2 agrees at 8 bases. J gave up 4 bases and V 6 bases, and 14 bases lay outside the gene matches. Per germline, CDR1 SGHRS and CDR2 YFSETQ. The CDR3 loop spans 16 amino acids. The CDR3 protein is CASKASGGLKGETQYF. In nucleotides, the CDR3 is TGCGCCAGCAAGGCCAGCGGGGGATTGAAGGGAGAGACCCAGTACTTC. The complete variable domain, with remaining parts taken from reference TRBV5-1 and TRBJ2-5, reads KAGVTQTPRYLIKTRGQQVTLSCSPISGHRSVSWYQQTPGQGLQFLFEYFSETQRNKGNFPGRFSGRQFSNSRSEMNVSTLELGDSALYLCASKASGGLKGETQYFGPGTRLLVL.

The genes are TRBV4-1 and TRBJ1-4; D ambiguous. The germline V gene encodes CDR1 MGHRA and CDR2 YSYEKL. This CDR3 has 14 residues. Trimming left V 0 bases short and J 5 bases short, with 7 bases between. Written as DNA, the CDR3 is TGCGCCAGCAGCCAAGATGGTTTCAATGAAAAACTGTTTTTT. This translates into CASSQDGFNEKLFF.

The rearrangement uses TRBV19 and TRBJ1-5, with 8 nucleotides matching TRBD1. The ends lost 5 bases at V and 3 bases at J; junction bases unmatched: 9. The CDR3 extends over 16 amino acids. The germline gives CDR1 LNHDA, CDR2 SQIVND (reference sequence). The DNA for the CDR3 is TGTGCCAGTAGTGTTCTCGGGACAGGTACCAATCAGCCCCAGCATTTT. Amino acid sequence: CASSVLGTGTNQPQHF.

This clone was seen just once. The V call is TRBV5-1, the J call TRBJ1-1; tentative D call: TRBD1 (6 bases). Germline V lookup: CDR1 SGHRS, CDR2 YFSETQ. Trimming removed 4 bases from V and 0 bases from J, with 13 bases in between. CDR3 size: 15 residues. CDR3 residues: CASSPFTGLNTEAFF. For the CDR3, the DNA is TGCGCCAGCAGCCCCTTTACAGGGTTGAACACTGAAGCTTTCTTT.

The chain is built from TRBV28 and TRBJ1-2; weak D call: TRBD1 (5 bases). The germline V and J ends were trimmed by 3 bases and 4 bases, with 9 bases remaining between them. Germline V lookup: CDR1 MDHEN, CDR2 SYDVKM. This CDR3 has 13 amino acids. The CDR3 here is CASSFSQGYGYTF. CDR3 nucleotides: TGTGCCAGCAGTTTCAGCCAGGGCTATGGCTACACCTTC.

The J gene is TRBJ2-5, the V gene TRBV5-1, with 11 bases that match TRBD1. The CDR3 extends over 16 amino acids. Germline V gives CDR1 SGHRS, CDR2 YFSETQ. The V and J ends lost 4 bases and 1 base, in that order; junction bases with no gene match: 6. The CDR3 bases are TGCGCCAGCAGCGTATCCGGGACAGGGGGCCAAGAGACCCAGTACTTC. Amino acids: CASSVSGTGGQETQYF.

The J gene is TRBJ1-5, the V gene TRBV30; D gene ambiguous. This CDR3 is built from 14 residues. The germline V and J ends were trimmed by 4 bases and 10 bases, with 20 bases remaining between them. Germline V gene data show CDR1 as GTSNPN and CDR2 as SVGIG (reference sequence). Written as DNA, the CDR3 is TGTGCCTGGAATACCGGGTCCCCATCCGGCCCCCAGCATTTT. This gives the protein CAWNTGSPSGPQHF.

V usage is TRBV6-6 and J usage is TRBJ1-4; TRBD1 matches at 7 bases. J lost 0 bases, V lost 7 bases, and 8 bases had no gene match. Looked up from germline, CDR1 is MNHNY and CDR2 is SVGAGI (reference sequence). This CDR3 comprises 16 residues. CDR3 residues: CASNPLGQATNEKLFF. CDR3 nucleotides: TGTGCCAGCAATCCGCTCGGACAGGCAACTAATGAAAAACTGTTTTTT.

The table lists this clone with a count of one. The CDR3 DNA reads as TGCGCCAGCAGCCCGGGACAGGAAGTAGGTGAGCAGTTCTTC. Its translation is CASSPGQEVGEQFF. This chain joins TRBV5-1 and TRBJ2-1, with TRBD1 matching 8 bases. Germline CDR1 and CDR2: SGHRS and YFSETQ. Trimming at V came to 4 bases and at J to 9 bases, leaving 9 bases not matched to a gene. This CDR3 spans 14 amino acids.

This rearrangement joins TRBV5-4 to TRBJ1-2, with TRBD1 matching over 11 bases. This CDR3 region has 14 residues. CDR1 SGHNT and CDR2 YYREEE come from the germline V gene (reference sequence). Trimming removed 2 bases from V and 7 bases from J; junction bases left unmatched: 4. CDR3 in DNA: TGTGCCAGCAGCTTTGGACAGGGGGCGACTGGCTACACCTTC. Translation: CASSFGQGATGYTF. Full variable domain (rest looked up from reference TRBV5-4 and TRBJ1-2): ETGVTQSPTHLIKTRGQQVTLRCSSQSGHNTVSWYQQALGQGPQFIFQYYREEENGRGNFPPRFSGLQFPNYSSELNVNALELDDSALYLCASSFGQGATGYTFGSGTRLTVV.